These T cell receptor beta chains were read from a single sample in a study of early T cells in non-severe SARS-CoV-2 infection. TCRdb re-analysed the 5' RACE reads in MiXCR, keeping a single row per CDR3 protein. This repertoire shows 30,000 or so distinct CDR3 sequences, around 7% found once; its top ten account for 4% to 5%. The specimen was whole blood. Source of these receptors: an adult who was a healthcare worker with PCR-confirmed SARS-CoV-2 infection or an uninfected control (not recorded which). The conserved cysteine and the conserved F or W are not part of the CDR3 here. Each record gives: V gene, J gene, clone size, D gene, CDR3 protein. D genes are given only for firm matches. Size values are once, few and many counts, or a class for expanded clones, and some rows have none.

TRBV12-3/TRBV12-4,TRBJ2-3,many,NA,ASSLIRRVSTDTQY
TRBV7-6,TRBJ2-7,medium-sized,TRBD2,ASSQLAGGSYEQY
TRBV28,TRBJ2-5,NA,TRBD2,DLKVIGRVETQY
TRBV5-4,TRBJ2-1,NA,TRBD2,ASRLSGSQSYNEQF
TRBV2,TRBJ2-7,NA,NA,ASSKALGLLIYEQY
TRBV11-2,TRBJ2-5,many,NA,ASSLMWAPAGETQY
TRBV7-8,TRBJ1-3,many,NA,ARGLISGNTIY
TRBV20-1,TRBJ2-1,many,NA,SARSRPFEEQF
TRBV5-1,TRBJ2-1,few,NA,ASSLGSASYNEQF
TRBV10-3,TRBJ1-1,many,TRBD1,AISESDRDMMNTEAF
TRBV12-3/TRBV12-4,TRBJ2-6,NA,NA,ASSLGALGANVLT
TRBV28,TRBJ1-2,many,NA,ASSLAKGYGYT
TRBV11-2,TRBJ2-3,medium-sized,TRBD2,ASSPFYQREGGDRTDTQY
TRBV7-9,TRBJ2-5,many,NA,ASTQGAGWETQY
TRBV11-2,TRBJ2-2,many,NA,ASSSGTSAIPGELF
TRBV20-1,TRBJ1-5,many,TRBD1,SAREGRGYPLSQH
TRBV10-3,TRBJ2-1,many,NA,ASLAADLYNEQF
TRBV5-5,TRBJ2-7,few,TRBD1,ASSYLQGAGEQY
TRBV9,TRBJ1-4,NA,TRBD1,ASSQGANEKLF
TRBV12-3/TRBV12-4,TRBJ1-1,many,NA,ASSSLGVGPDTEAF
TRBV11-2,TRBJ1-1,many,TRBD1,ASSLFGQGDAF
TRBV7-3,TRBJ2-3,few,NA,ASSLTKTTDTQY
TRBV7-6,TRBJ1-6,medium-sized,NA,ASSLALTASPLH
TRBV10-3,TRBJ1-1,many,TRBD1,AISPGTGGAFGMNTEAF
TRBV27,TRBJ2-7,many,TRBD1,ASSRRQGFNEQY
TRBV7-9,TRBJ2-5,few,TRBD1,ASSSGQRREETQY
TRBV12-3/TRBV12-4,TRBJ2-4,NA,NA,ASSPKAKNIQY
TRBV20-1,TRBJ1-5,many,TRBD1,SASKTGGSNQPQH
TRBV12-3/TRBV12-4,TRBJ2-7,many,TRBD1,ASRQQGGSYEQY
TRBV20-1,TRBJ1-5,many,TRBD1,SASRPGGSQPQH
TRBV9,TRBJ2-7,many,NA,ASSAVGETYEQY
TRBV12-3/TRBV12-4,TRBJ1-2,many,NA,ASSYLGQANYGYT
TRBV4-1,TRBJ2-7,many,NA,ASSRSGSSYEQY
TRBV7-9,TRBJ2-6,NA,NA,ASSLALGANVLT
TRBV29-1,TRBJ2-1,many,NA,SVEDGQF
TRBV20-1,TRBJ2-7,many,TRBD2,SAREVGGAAREQY
TRBV4-1,TRBJ2-1,many,NA,ASRGSGYNEQF
TRBV20-1,TRBJ2-7,many,NA,SARLQGRIYEQY
TRBV7-6,TRBJ2-7,NA,NA,ASSPLPGVREQY
TRBV7-9,TRBJ2-3,many,TRBD2,ASSSVAGNTDTQY
TRBV20-1,TRBJ2-7,many,TRBD2,SARKEGLAASYEQY
TRBV20-1,TRBJ2-3,NA,NA,SVLSPNTDTQY
TRBV28,TRBJ2-3,many,NA,ATLSSSTQY
TRBV11-2,TRBJ2-1,many,TRBD2,ASSLRGLTHNEQF
TRBV7-9,TRBJ2-1,many,NA,ASSLDSYNEQF
TRBV4-1,TRBJ2-1,many,NA,ASSQEGDAYNEQF
TRBV20-1,TRBJ2-1,few,TRBD2,SARDPQLAGVYNEQF
TRBV30,TRBJ1-2,many,TRBD1,AWRAGQGLIHGYT
TRBV20-1,TRBJ2-1,many,NA,SARPPGELYNEQF
TRBV1,TRBJ1-1,few,NA,TSSVWDVFGQGKVNTEAF